Shown below are 11 T cell receptor beta chains from a single sample sequenced in a study of beta chain features in type 1 diabetes. Since all of the isolated RNA was reverse transcribed, expressed TCRB transcripts were what got sequenced. Data came from immunoSEQ multiplex PCR; TCRdb stores just in-frame clones and leaves some out. The data hold under 900,000 clones, with 17% observed a single time. The material sequenced was naive CD4+ T cells from blood. The source of these receptors is a woman between 18 and 29 years old in good health.

This clone came up a few times. This chain uses TRBV20-1 with TRBJ1-1, with D uncertain. Per germline, CDR1 DFQATT and CDR2 SNEGSKA (reference sequence). V dropped 6 bases and J dropped 4 bases, with 9 bases sitting between them. The CDR3 totals 11 residues. CDR3: CSAPEGTEAFF. In DNA form, the CDR3 reads TGCAGTGCCCCGGAGGGCACTGAAGCTTTCTTT.

A few counts support this clone. The chain employs TRBV5-4 and TRBJ1-3, with a weak D call TRBD1 (5 bases). V was trimmed by 2 bases and J by 2 bases, leaving 8 bases between them. Per the germline V gene, CDR1 is SGHNT and CDR2 is YYREEE (reference sequence). The CDR3 totals 14 residues. The chain's CDR3 is CASSLRDAGNTIYF. CDR3 DNA sequence: TGTGCCAGCAGCTTAAGGGACGCTGGAAACACCATATATTTT.

This clone was seen a few times. Distinct nucleotide sequences in the sample also encode this CDR3. The V call is TRBV5-1, the J call TRBJ2-5, with D hard to call. Germline lookup yields CDR1 SGHRS and CDR2 YFSETQ. The CDR3 covers 12 residues. Trimming took off 0 bases at V and 4 bases at J, with 4 bases between the two ends. This CDR3 is CASSLVGETQYF. CDR3 nucleotides: TGCGCCAGCAGCTTGGTCGGAGAGACCCAGTACTTC.

The chain links TRBV6-1 to TRBJ1-1; D is undetermined. CDR1 and CDR2 from the germline V gene are MNHNS and SASEGT. V lost 3 bases to trimming and J lost 1 base, with 9 bases between them. CDR3 size: 14 residues. CDR3 sequence reads: CASSEMVGNTEAFF. CDR3 nucleotides: TGTGCCAGCAGTGAGATGGTAGGGAACACTGAAGCTTTCTTT.

This clone was found a few times. The chain couples TRBV2 to TRBJ2-3, with D uncertain. The CDR3 totals 12 residues. The ends were cut back, 7 bases at V and 1 base at J, with 6 bases in the middle. Germline V gives CDR1 SNHLY, CDR2 FYNNEI. CDR3: CASTFGTDTQYF. DNA for the CDR3: TGTGCCAGCACCTTTGGCACAGATACGCAGTATTTT. The full variable domain, rest sourced from reference TRBV2 and TRBJ2-3, is EPEVTQTPSHQVTQMGQEVILRCVPISNHLYFYWYRQILGQKVEFLVSFYNNEISEKSEIFDDQFSVERPDGSNFTLKIRSTKLEDSAMYFCASTFGTDTQYFGPGTRLTVL.

This rearrangement joins TRBV7-2 to TRBJ1-2; perhaps TRBD1 as D (5 bases). Germline loops: CDR1 SGHTA, CDR2 FQGNSA. V was clipped by 5 bases and J by 3 bases, with 10 bases between them. The CDR3 length is 13 residues. This CDR3 reads CASSPRQYYGYTF. The CDR3 nucleotides read TGTGCCAGCAGCCCAAGACAGTACTATGGCTACACCTTC.

The chain employs TRBV2 and TRBJ2-7, with D possibly TRBD2 on 5 matching bases. Trimming removed 0 bases at V and 0 bases at J, with 12 bases between. This CDR3 has 16 amino acids. Per germline, CDR1 SNHLY and CDR2 FYNNEI. The CDR3 DNA reads TGTGCCAGCAGTGAAGCCGCGGCGGGTAGCTCCTACGAGCAGTACTTC. This codes for CASSEAAAGSSYEQYF.

V is TRBV19 and J is TRBJ1-5, with a tentative D call TRBD1 (6 bases). This CDR3 comprises 14 residues. Between the trimmed V and J ends, which lost 2 bases and 3 bases, there was a span of 8 bases. The germline CDR1 and CDR2 sequences are LNHDA and SQIVND (reference sequence). CDR3 in DNA: TGTGCCAGTAGTATAACAGGGCTCAATCAGCCCCAGCATTTT. Amino acids: CASSITGLNQPQHF.

V usage is TRBV7-2 and J usage is TRBJ2-5; D unresolved. Germline CDR1 reads SGHTA; CDR2 reads FQGNSA. V lost 1 base and J lost 0, with 12 bases in between. The CDR3 runs 16 residues. The CDR3 loop reads CASSLVSAGNQETQYF. In nucleotides, the CDR3 is TGTGCCAGCAGCTTAGTTTCGGCCGGAAACCAAGAGACCCAGTACTTC.

This clone has more than one count but fewer than ten. The gene calls are TRBV6-6 and TRBJ2-5; D not certain. The length of the CDR3 is 13 residues. CDR1 is MNHNY and CDR2 is SVGAGI in the germline V gene (reference sequence). The V gene lost 1 base and the J gene lost 1 base, with 4 bases spanning the gap. CDR3 DNA sequence: TGTGCCAGCAGTTACTACAGCCAAGAGACCCAGTACTTC. Amino acid sequence: CASSYYSQETQYF.

The chain carries TRBV5-1 and TRBJ2-7, with D uncertain. This CDR3 region has 14 residues. CDR1 SGHRS and CDR2 YFSETQ come from the germline V gene. Trimming pared 3 bases from V and 3 bases from J, leaving 13 bases between. The CDR3 coding sequence is TGCGCCAGCAGCTCCGGGCGGACCAACTACGAGCAGTACTTC. It encodes CASSSGRTNYEQYF.